This T cell receptor beta chain is drawn from a study of T cell changes during pregnancy in multiple sclerosis. The germline V gene encodes CDR1 SEHNR and CDR2 FQNEAQ (reference sequence). The CDR3 loop spans 14 amino acids. Trimming took 4 bases from V and 7 from J; bases not matched to a gene: 9. The repertoire was sequenced with immunoSEQ multiplex PCR; TCRdb's copy has only in-frame clones and lacks some. The sample contains under 85,000 clones, about 89% of which appear only once. The TCR originated in a female donor with multiple sclerosis, enrolled in a pregnancy study. Sequencing used CD4+ T cells from peripheral blood mononuclear cells, obtained in the second trimester of pregnancy. This chain connects TRBV7-9 to TRBJ1-2; 7 bases agree with TRBD1. This CDR3 reads CASSSIQGWIGYTF. In nucleotides, the CDR3 is TGTGCCAGCAGCTCGATACAGGGGTGGATTGGCTACACCTTC.